Here is one T cell receptor beta chain with its context. Its antigen is unidentified. This record comes from a study of cytomegalovirus exposure and HLA in healthy donors. Study-wide results and caveats: Reports described diagnosis of cytomegalovirus status by the classifier as highly specific and sensitive.

The CDR3 length is 16 residues. The V end lost 2 bases, the J end lost 1 base, and 11 bases lay between the germline ends. Germline V gene data show CDR1 as MNHNY and CDR2 as SVGAGI (reference sequence). Sequenced by immunoSEQ multiplex PCR; TCRdb stores in-frame clones only, minus some. The data show approximately 58,000 clones, roughly 94% seen once. The sample taken for sequencing was PBMCs. The TCR sequence derives from a man aged 18 to 29 in good health and CMV-seronegative. V gene TRBV6-6 combines with J gene TRBJ2-2; perhaps TRBD1 as D (5 bases). Here the CDR3 reads CASSYPRALNTGELFF. In nucleotides, the CDR3 is TGTGCCAGCAGTTACCCCAGGGCCTTGAACACCGGGGAGCTGTTTTTT.